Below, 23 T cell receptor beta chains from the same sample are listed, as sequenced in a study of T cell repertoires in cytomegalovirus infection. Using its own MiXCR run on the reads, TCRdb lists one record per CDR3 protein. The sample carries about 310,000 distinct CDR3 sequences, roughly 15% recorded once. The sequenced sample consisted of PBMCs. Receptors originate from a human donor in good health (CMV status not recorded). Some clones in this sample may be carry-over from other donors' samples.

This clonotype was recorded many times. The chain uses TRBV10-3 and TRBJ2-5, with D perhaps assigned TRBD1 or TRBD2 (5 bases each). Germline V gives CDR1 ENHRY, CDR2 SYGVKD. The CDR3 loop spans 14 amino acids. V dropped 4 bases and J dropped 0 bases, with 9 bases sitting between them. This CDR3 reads CAISAGTYQETQYF. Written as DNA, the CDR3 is TGTGCCATCAGTGCGGGGACCTACCAAGAGACCCAGTACTTC.

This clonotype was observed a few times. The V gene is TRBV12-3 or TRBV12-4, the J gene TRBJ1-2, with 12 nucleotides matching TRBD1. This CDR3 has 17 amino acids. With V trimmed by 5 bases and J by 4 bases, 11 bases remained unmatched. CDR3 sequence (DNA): TGTGCCAGCAGTGACCGGGACAGGGGGCTGAGTACCTATGGCTACACCTTC. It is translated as CASSDRDRGLSTYGYTF.

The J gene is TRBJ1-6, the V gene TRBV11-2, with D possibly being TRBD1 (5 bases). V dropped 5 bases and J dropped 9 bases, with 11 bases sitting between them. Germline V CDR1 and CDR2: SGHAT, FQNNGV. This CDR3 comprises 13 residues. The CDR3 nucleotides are TGTGCCAGCAGCCCGGGGCAGGCTTCACCCCTCCACTTT. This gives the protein CASSPGQASPLHF. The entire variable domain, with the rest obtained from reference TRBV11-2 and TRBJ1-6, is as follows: EAGVAQSPRYKIIEKRQSVAFWCNPISGHATLYWYQQILGQGPKLLIQFQNNGVVDDSQLPKDRFSAERLKGVDSTLKIQPAKLEDSAVYLCASSPGQASPLHFGNGTRLTVT.

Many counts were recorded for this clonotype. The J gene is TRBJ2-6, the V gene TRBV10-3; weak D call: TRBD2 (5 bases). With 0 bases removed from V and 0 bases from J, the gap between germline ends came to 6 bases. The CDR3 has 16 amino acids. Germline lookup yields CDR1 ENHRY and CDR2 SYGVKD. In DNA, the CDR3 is TGTGCCATCAGTGAGTCGGGGAGCTCTGGGGCCAACGTCCTGACTTTC. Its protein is CAISESGSSGANVLTF.

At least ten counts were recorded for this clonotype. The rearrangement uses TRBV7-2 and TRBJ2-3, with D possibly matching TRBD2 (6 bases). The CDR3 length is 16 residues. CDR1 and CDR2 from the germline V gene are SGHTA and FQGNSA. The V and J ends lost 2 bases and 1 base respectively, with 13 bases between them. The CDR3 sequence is CASSLFGGRGTDTQYF. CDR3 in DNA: TGTGCCAGCAGCTTATTCGGGGGACGGGGCACAGATACGCAGTATTTT.

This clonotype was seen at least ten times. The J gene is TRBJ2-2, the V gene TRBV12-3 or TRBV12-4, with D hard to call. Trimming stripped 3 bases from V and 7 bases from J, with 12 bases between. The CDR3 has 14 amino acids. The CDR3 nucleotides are TGTGCCAGCAGTTTCGTTTCGGGCAGCGGGGAGCTGTTTTTT. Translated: CASSFVSGSGELFF.

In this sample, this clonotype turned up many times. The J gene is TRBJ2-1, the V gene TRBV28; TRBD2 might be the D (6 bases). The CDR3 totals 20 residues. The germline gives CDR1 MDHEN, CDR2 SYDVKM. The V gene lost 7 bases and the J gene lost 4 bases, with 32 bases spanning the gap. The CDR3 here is CASTPVTGVGSDATYNEQFF. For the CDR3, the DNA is TGTGCCAGCACCCCAGTCACGGGGGTCGGATCAGACGCTACATACAATGAGCAGTTCTTC.

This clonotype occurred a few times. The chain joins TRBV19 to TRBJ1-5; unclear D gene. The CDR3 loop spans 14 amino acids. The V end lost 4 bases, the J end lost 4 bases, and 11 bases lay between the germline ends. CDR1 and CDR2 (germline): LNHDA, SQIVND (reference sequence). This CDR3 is CASSTFGSNQPQHF. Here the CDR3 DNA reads TGTGCCAGTAGTACATTTGGGTCTAATCAGCCCCAGCATTTT.

Written as DNA, the CDR3 is TGTGCCAGCAGTTTTCGCGGGGTCTACGAGCAGTACTTC. This codes for CASSFRGVYEQYF. The chain recombines TRBV12-3 or TRBV12-4 with TRBJ2-7; D may be TRBD2 (6 bases). Trimming pared 3 bases from V and 3 bases from J, leaving 9 bases between. This CDR3 comprises 13 residues.

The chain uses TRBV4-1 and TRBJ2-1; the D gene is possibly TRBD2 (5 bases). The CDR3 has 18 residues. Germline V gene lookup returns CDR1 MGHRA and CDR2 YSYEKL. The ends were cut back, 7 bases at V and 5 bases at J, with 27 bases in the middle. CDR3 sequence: CASKAETTYHTPDNEQFF. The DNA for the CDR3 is TGCGCCAGCAAAGCGGAGACAACCTACCATACTCCGGACAATGAGCAGTTCTTC.

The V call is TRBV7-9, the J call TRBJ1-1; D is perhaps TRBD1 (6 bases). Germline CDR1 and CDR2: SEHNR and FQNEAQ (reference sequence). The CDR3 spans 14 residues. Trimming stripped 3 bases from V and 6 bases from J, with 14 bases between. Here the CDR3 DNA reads TGTGCCAGCAGCTTTCAGGGGTTGTCGGCTGAAGCTTTCTTT. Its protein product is CASSFQGLSAEAFF.

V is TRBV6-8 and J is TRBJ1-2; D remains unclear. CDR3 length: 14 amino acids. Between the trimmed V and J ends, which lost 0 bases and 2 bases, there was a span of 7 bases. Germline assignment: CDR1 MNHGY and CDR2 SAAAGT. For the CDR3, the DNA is TGTGCCAGCAGTTACTCGTACCCGAACTATGGCTACACCTTC. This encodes CASSYSYPNYGYTF.

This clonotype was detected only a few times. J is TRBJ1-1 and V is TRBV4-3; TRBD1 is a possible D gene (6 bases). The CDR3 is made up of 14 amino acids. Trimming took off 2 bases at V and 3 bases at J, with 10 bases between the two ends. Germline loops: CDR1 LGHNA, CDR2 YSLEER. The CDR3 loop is CASSQTGQHTEAFF. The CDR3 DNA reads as TGCGCCAGCAGCCAAACTGGACAGCACACTGAAGCTTTCTTT.

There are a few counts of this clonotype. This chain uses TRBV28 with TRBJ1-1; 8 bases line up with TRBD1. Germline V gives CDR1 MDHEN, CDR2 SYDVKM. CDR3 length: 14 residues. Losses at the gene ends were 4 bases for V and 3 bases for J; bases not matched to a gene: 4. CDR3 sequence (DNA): TGTGCCAGCAGTTCTGGACAGGGACACACTGAAGCTTTCTTT. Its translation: CASSSGQGHTEAFF.

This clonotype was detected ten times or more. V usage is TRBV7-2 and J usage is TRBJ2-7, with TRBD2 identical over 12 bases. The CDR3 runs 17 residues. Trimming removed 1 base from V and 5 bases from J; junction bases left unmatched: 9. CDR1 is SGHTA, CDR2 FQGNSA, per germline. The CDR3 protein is CASSLGLAGARGNEQYF. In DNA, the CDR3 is TGTGCCAGCAGCTTAGGACTAGCGGGGGCCCGCGGAAACGAGCAGTACTTC.

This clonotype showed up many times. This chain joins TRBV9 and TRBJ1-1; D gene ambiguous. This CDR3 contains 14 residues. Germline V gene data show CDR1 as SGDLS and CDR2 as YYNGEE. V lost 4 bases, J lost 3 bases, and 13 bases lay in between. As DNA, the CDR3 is TGTGCCAGCAGCCTTTCAAGGGTAGACACTGAAGCTTTCTTT. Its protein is CASSLSRVDTEAFF.

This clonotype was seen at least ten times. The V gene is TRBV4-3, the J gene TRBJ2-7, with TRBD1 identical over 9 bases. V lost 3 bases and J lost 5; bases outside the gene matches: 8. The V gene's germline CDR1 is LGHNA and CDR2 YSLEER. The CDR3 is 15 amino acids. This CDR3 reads CASSHGGTGIHEQYF. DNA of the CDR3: TGCGCCAGCAGCCACGGAGGGACAGGGATCCACGAGCAGTACTTC.

The CDR3 DNA follows: TGCAGTGCTACAACAGGGGCCCAGGCGACTGAAGCTTTCTTT. This gives the protein CSATTGAQATEAFF. The chain links TRBV20-1 to TRBJ1-1; 7 nucleotides agree with TRBD1. The CDR3 covers 14 residues. The V gene's germline CDR1 is DFQATT and CDR2 SNEGSKA (reference sequence). The V segment lost 4 bases and the J segment 5 bases; nucleotides outside the gene matches: 10.

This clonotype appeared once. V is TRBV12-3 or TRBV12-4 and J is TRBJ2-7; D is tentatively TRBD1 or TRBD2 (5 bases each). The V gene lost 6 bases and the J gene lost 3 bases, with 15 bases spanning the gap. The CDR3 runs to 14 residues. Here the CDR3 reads CASSPRDGHYEQYF. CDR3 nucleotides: TGTGCCAGCAGCCCCAGGGACGGACACTACGAGCAGTACTTC.

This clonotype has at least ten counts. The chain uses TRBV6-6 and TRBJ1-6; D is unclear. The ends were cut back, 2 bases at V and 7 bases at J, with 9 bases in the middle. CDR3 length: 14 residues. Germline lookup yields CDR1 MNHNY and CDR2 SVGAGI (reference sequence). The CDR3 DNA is TGTGCCAGCAGTTACGGGGAGGGCAATTCACCCCTCCACTTT. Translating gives CASSYGEGNSPLHF.

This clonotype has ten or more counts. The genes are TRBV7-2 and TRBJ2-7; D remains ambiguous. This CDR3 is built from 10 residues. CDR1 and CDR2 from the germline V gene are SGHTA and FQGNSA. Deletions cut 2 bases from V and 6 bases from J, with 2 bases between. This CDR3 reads CASSLSEQYF. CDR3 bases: TGTGCCAGCAGCTTAAGCGAGCAGTACTTC. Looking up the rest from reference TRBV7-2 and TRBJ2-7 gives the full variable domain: GAGVSQSPSNKVTEKGKDVELRCDPISGHTALYWYRQSLGQGLEFLIYFQGNSAPDKSGLPSDRFSAERTGGSVSTLTIQRTQQEDSAVYLCASSLSEQYFGPGTRLTVT.

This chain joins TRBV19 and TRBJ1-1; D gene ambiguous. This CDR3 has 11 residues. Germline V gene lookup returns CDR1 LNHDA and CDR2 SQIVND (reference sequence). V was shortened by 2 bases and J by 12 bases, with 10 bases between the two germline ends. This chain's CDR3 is CASSISAGTFF. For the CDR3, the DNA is TGTGCCAGTAGTATAAGCGCCGGAACTTTCTTT.

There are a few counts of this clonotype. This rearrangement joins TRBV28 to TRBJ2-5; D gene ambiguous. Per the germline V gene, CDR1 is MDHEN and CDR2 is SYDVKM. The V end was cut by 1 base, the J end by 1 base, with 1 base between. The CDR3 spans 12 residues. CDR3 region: CASSLFQETQYF. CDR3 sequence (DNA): TGTGCCAGCAGTTTATTCCAAGAGACCCAGTACTTC.